This T cell receptor (beta chain) is from a study of blood T cell repertoires in COVID-19. This clone occurred once. Original analysis: For nucleated cells, counts were estimated from reference gene primer amplification. Some clones are missing from TCRdb's copy, which holds only in-frame ones; the method was immunoSEQ multiplex PCR. V and J calls and clone size are as listed in that table; D and trimming were resolved from the DNA. The sample lists fewer than 300,000 clones, 88% occurring once. This CDR3 has 13 residues. V was cut by 0 bases and J by 6 bases, with 8 bases left in between. The germline V gene encodes CDR1 SGHDT and CDR2 YYEEEE.

Material: peripheral blood. V gene TRBV5-6 combines with J gene TRBJ2-3; tentatively, D is TRBD1 (7 bases). This sequence originates from a woman aged 40 to 49 who had recovered from COVID-19. The CDR3 spells CASSLAGGDTQYF. The DNA of the CDR3 is TGTGCCAGCAGCTTGGCAGGGGGGGATACGCAGTATTTT. The full variable domain, with the rest looked up from reference TRBV5-6 and TRBJ2-3, is DAGVTQSPTHLIKTRGQQVTLRCSPKSGHDTVSWYQQALGQGPQFIFQYYEEEERQRGNFPDRFSGHQFPNYSSELNVNALLLGDSALYLCASSLAGGDTQYFGPGTRLTVL.